The clone carrying this T cell receptor beta chain was observed many times. What it binds is not known. The record originates from a study of early T cells in non-severe SARS-CoV-2 infection. The TCR library protocol was used to attach unique molecular identifiers. These identifiers were attached to individual cDNA molecules. TCRdb redid the calling of the 5' RACE reads with MiXCR, one entry per CDR3 protein. The data show 30,000 or so distinct CDR3 sequences, 5% to 6.5% seen once. Overall study results and limits: The VDJdb matching leaned toward anti-spike CD8 responses and overlooked private and CD4 specificities.

Germline CDR1 SGHAT, CDR2 FQNNGV. The CDR3 is made up of 15 amino acids. V was pared by 1 base and J by 1 base, with 9 bases between. The genes are TRBV11-2 and TRBJ2-3; D is unresolved. What was sequenced was whole blood. The clonotype comes from an adult who was a healthcare worker with PCR-confirmed SARS-CoV-2 infection or an uninfected control (not recorded which). CDR3: CASSLAGFGTDTQYF. The CDR3 DNA follows: TGTGCCAGCAGCTTAGCTGGGTTTGGCACAGATACGCAGTATTTT. The complete variable domain, with remaining parts taken from reference TRBV11-2 and TRBJ2-3, reads EAGVAQSPRYKIIEKRQSVAFWCNPISGHATLYWYQQILGQGPKLLIQFQNNGVVDDSQLPKDRFSAERLKGVDSTLKIQPAKLEDSAVYLCASSLAGFGTDTQYFGPGTRLTVL.